This T cell receptor (beta chain) was captured by sequencing in a study of ipilimumab plus nivolumab after autologous stem cell transplantation. Generated by immunoSEQ multiplex PCR, the TCRdb table keeps only in-frame clones and is missing some. The table has about 16,000 clones, 71% seen once; the top ten hold less than 25%. The V segment lost 5 bases and the J segment 4 bases; nucleotides outside the gene matches: 10. The CDR3 length is 16 residues. Germline V gene sequence: CDR1 SGHTA, CDR2 FQGTGA. This specimen consisted of PBMCs, obtained in a trial of ipilimumab plus nivolumab as post-transplant consolidation. This receptor was obtained from a male donor with diffuse large B-cell lymphoma. This chain connects TRBV7-3 to TRBJ2-3; 9 bases align to TRBD2. CDR3 loop: CASSRGSGRIPDTQYF. Here the CDR3 DNA reads TGTGCCAGCAGCCGTGGGAGCGGGAGGATTCCAGATACGCAGTATTTT. Drawing the rest from reference TRBV7-3 and TRBJ2-3, the complete variable domain is GAGVSQTPSNKVTEKGKYVELRCDPISGHTALYWYRQSLGQGPEFLIYFQGTGAADDSGLPNDRFFAVRPEGSVSTLKIQRTERGDSAVYLCASSRGSGRIPDTQYFGPGTRLTVL.